Sequencing of this T cell receptor beta chain was carried out in a study of regulatory T cells in long-lasting Graves disease. Time point denoted: persistent/refractory GD, antithyroid drugs over 5 years with positive TRAb. Preparation of the TCR library used RNA extracted from PBMCs. Study observations and caveats: The small sample size may have reduced accuracy. Persistent cases favored TRBV28, TRBJ1-2 and TRBJ2-5. Tissue studied was limited to peripheral blood, excluding thyroid tissue. New patients shared fewer public clonotypes (roughly 990) than persistent patients did (approximately 2,700).

To note about this clonotype: Its target is not known.

Germline CDR1 SGHNT, CDR2 YYREEE (reference sequence). The V gene end was trimmed by 5 bases and the J gene end by 4 bases; junction bases not matched to a gene: 8. The CDR3 consists of 15 residues. Arm-PCR of CDR3 regions with iRepertoire HTBI primers generated TCR beta libraries. TCRdb re-derived calls from the multiplex PCR reads in MiXCR, one entry per CDR3 protein. The sample gives 300,000 to 500,000 distinct CDR3 sequences, roughly 20% of which show up once; less than 25% is in the top ten. Sequences were derived from peripheral blood mononuclear cells (PBMCs), sampled when the disease was refractory, from a patient treated with antithyroid drugs. The V gene is TRBV5-4, the J gene TRBJ1-2, with 10 positions matching TRBD1. This TCR was sampled from a female donor with Graves disease. The CDR3 loop is CASRAGTGEFYGYTF. DNA of the CDR3: TGTGCCAGCAGAGCCGGGACAGGGGAGTTCTATGGCTACACCTTC.